This T cell receptor (beta chain) was captured by sequencing in a study of T cell changes during pregnancy in multiple sclerosis. Here immunoSEQ multiplex PCR was the method, and the copy in TCRdb shows in-frame clones only, minus some. The sample includes some 130,000 clones, roughly 95% of them seen just once. CDR1 SGHTA and CDR2 FQGTGA come from the germline V gene. After removal of 2 bases from V and 8 bases from J, the junction contained 6 bases not matched to a gene. There are 13 residues in the CDR3. The receptor was isolated from a female donor with multiple sclerosis, enrolled in a pregnancy study. The chain recombines TRBV7-3 with TRBJ2-7; 7 nucleotides align to TRBD2. The specimen was peripheral blood, collected after pregnancy. CDR3 residues: CASSLGQRDQQYF. The CDR3, as DNA: TGTGCCAGCAGCTTAGGGCAGCGGGACCAGCAGTACTTC.